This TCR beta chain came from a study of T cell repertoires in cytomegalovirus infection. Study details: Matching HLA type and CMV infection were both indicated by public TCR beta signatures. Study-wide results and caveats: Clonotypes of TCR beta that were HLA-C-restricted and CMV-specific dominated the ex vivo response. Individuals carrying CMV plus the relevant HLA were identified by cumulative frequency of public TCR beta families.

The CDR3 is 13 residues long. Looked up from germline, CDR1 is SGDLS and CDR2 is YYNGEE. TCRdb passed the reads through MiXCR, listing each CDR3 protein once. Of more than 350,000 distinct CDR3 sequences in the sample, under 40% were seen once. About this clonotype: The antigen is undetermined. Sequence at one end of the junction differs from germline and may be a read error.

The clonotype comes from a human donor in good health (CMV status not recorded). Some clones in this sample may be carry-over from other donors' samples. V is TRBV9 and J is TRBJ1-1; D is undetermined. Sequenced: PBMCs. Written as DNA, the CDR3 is TGTGCCAGCAGCGTAGGAGGATACACTGAAGCTTCCTTT. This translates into CASSVGGYTEASF.